One and the same sample provided the 30 T cell receptor beta chains below, sequenced in a study of T cell clonotyping in hematopoietic cell transplantation. The time point denotes: recipient sample about 28 days before transplant, after cytoreduction. The protocol was immunoSEQ multiplex PCR, while the TCRdb copy is restricted to in-frame clones and leaves out a portion. The sample comprises fewer than 2,000 clones, roughly 92% of which are singletons, and roughly 2.7% rests with the top ten. The starting material was peripheral blood mononuclear cells, obtained before stem cell transplant. These receptors were collected from a woman aged 45-65 years with acute myeloid leukemia. Some clones in this sample may be carry-over from other donors' samples.

In this sample, this clone turned up once. The chain joins TRBV4-2 to TRBJ1-2; D perhaps matches TRBD1 (6 bases). The V gene lost 2 bases and the J gene lost 6 bases, with 10 bases spanning the gap. Germline-derived CDR1 and CDR2 are LGHNA and YNFKEQ. CDR3 size: 13 residues. The CDR3 coding sequence is TGTGCCAGCAGCCAACAGCGACAGGATGGCTACACCTTC. It encodes CASSQQRQDGYTF.

The chain employs TRBV4-3 and TRBJ2-5; 11 bases match TRBD2. TRBJ2-7 matches the DNA end more closely, so the J call is doubtful. Germline V lookup: CDR1 LGHNA, CDR2 YSLEER. There are 15 residues in the CDR3. The CDR3 sequence is CASSQDLAGGYEQYF. CDR3 DNA: TGCGCCAGCAGCCAAGATCTAGCGGGGGGCTACGAGCAGTACTTC.

V is TRBV7-2 and J is TRBJ2-1; the D is unclear. The CDR3 has 14 amino acids. Germline assignment: CDR1 SGHTA and CDR2 FQGNSA. V shed 4 bases and J shed 6 bases, with 13 bases lying between them. The CDR3 nucleotides read TGTGCCAGCAGCTACCGAGGAGCATCCAATGAGCAGTTCTTC. Translating it yields CASSYRGASNEQFF.

The J gene is TRBJ2-5, the V gene TRBV15, with a tentative D call TRBD2 (7 bases). Trimming took 3 bases from V and 5 from J, leaving 13 bases between them. This CDR3 contains 14 residues. Germline CDR1 and CDR2: LNHNV and YYDKDF (reference sequence). CDR3 sequence: CATSSLGGPETQYF. The CDR3 nucleotides read TGTGCCACCAGCAGCCTCGGGGGGCCCGAGACCCAGTACTTC.

The V and J genes are TRBV6-1 and TRBJ2-3; unclear D gene. Looked up from germline, CDR1 is MNHNS and CDR2 is SASEGT. The CDR3 is 13 amino acids. V lost 7 bases and J 0 bases, leaving 8 bases between the germline ends. The DNA of the CDR3 is TGTGCCAGCATCATGGACAGCACAGATACGCAGTATTTT. It specifies CASIMDSTDTQYF.

The rearrangement links TRBV18 to TRBJ1-2, with 9 bases matching TRBD1. Germline V CDR1 and CDR2: KGHSH, LQKENI. This CDR3 contains 16 residues. The trim removed 2 bases at V and 6 bases at J, leaving 10 bases unmatched. The CDR3 nucleotides are TGTGCCAGCTCACCAGGGATGTGGACAGGGGAAAATGGCTACACCTTC. The encoded protein is CASSPGMWTGENGYTF.

The V gene is TRBV5-1, the J gene TRBJ2-7; 9 bases line up with TRBD1. The V and J ends lost 4 bases and 2 bases, in that order; junction bases with no gene match: 1. Germline V gives CDR1 SGHRS, CDR2 YFSETQ. This CDR3 contains 13 residues. CDR3 amino acids: CASSRQGAYEQYF. The DNA for the CDR3 is TGCGCCAGCAGCCGACAGGGGGCCTACGAGCAGTACTTC.

The chain has TRBV7-2 and TRBJ1-2, with 7 bases aligning to TRBD1. V was pared by 5 bases and J by 3 bases, with 12 bases of the junction left unmatched. The CDR3 consists of 16 residues. In germline, CDR1 is SGHTA, CDR2 FQGNSA. As DNA, the CDR3 is TGTGCCAGCAGCCCCGACAGGGCGTTTCGGTACTATGGCTACACCTTC. This sequence encodes CASSPDRAFRYYGYTF.

Here the CDR3 reads CASSPGGVGGSQETQYF. The DNA of the CDR3 is TGTGCCAGCAGCCCCGGAGGGGTCGGGGGCTCTCAAGAGACCCAGTACTTC. The chain employs TRBV5-4 and TRBJ2-5; D may correspond to TRBD1 or TRBD2 (6 bases each). Germline values: CDR1 SGHNT, CDR2 YYREEE (reference sequence). The CDR3 runs 17 residues. V was pared by 4 bases and J by 2 bases, with 21 bases between.

This CDR3 is CASSLRVDRAFF. The CDR3 bases are TGTGCCAGCAGCTTGCGGGTCGATCGGGCTTTCTTT. This rearrangement joins TRBV5-6 to TRBJ1-1; D remains ambiguous. The CDR3 loop spans 12 amino acids. From germline, CDR1 is SGHDT and CDR2 YYEEEE. Trimming left V 1 base short and J 11 bases short, with 12 bases between. Supplemented by reference TRBV5-6 and TRBJ1-1, the full variable domain reads DAGVTQSPTHLIKTRGQQVTLRCSPKSGHDTVSWYQQALGQGPQFIFQYYEEEERQRGNFPDRFSGHQFPNYSSELNVNALLLGDSALYLCASSLRVDRAFFGQGTRLTVV.

V and J are TRBV7-3 and TRBJ1-2; 9 nucleotides agree with TRBD1. CDR1 is SGHTA and CDR2 is FQGTGA in the germline V gene. V lost 1 base, J lost 9 bases, and 9 bases stayed unmatched. This CDR3 region has 15 residues. As DNA, the CDR3 is TGTGCCAGCAGCTTAAGGGGGGGGACAGGGAAGAGCTACACCTTC. It is translated as CASSLRGGTGKSYTF.

V usage is TRBV7-9 and J usage is TRBJ1-2; 11 nucleotides agree with TRBD1. V dropped 2 bases and J dropped 4; count of bases not matched to a gene: 12. CDR1 and CDR2 (germline): SEHNR, FQNEAQ (reference sequence). The CDR3 totals 18 residues. CDR3 protein: CASSLYYMRTGGAYGYTF. The DNA for the CDR3 is TGTGCCAGCAGCTTATATTATATGAGGACAGGGGGCGCCTATGGCTACACCTTC. The full variable domain, in which reference TRBV7-9 and TRBJ1-2 provide the parts outside the CDR3, is DTGVSQNPRHKITKRGQNVTFRCDPISEHNRLYWYRQTLGQGPEFLTYFQNEAQLEKSRLLSDRFSAERPKGSFSTLEIQRTEQGDSAMYLCASSLYYMRTGGAYGYTFGSGTRLTVV.

This clone occurred a few times. The V call is TRBV5-8, the J call TRBJ2-3; D perhaps matches TRBD1 (5 bases). V lost 0 bases, J lost 3 bases, and 17 bases lay in between. This CDR3 spans 17 amino acids. Germline V gene sequence: CDR1 SGHTS, CDR2 YDEGEE. CDR3 protein: CASSLVSSGKNTDTQYF. CDR3 DNA sequence: TGTGCCAGCAGCTTGGTATCATCAGGGAAGAATACAGATACGCAGTATTTT.

The J gene is TRBJ2-3, the V gene TRBV11-2; the D gene is possibly TRBD1 (6 bases). V lost 0 bases and J 3 bases, leaving 10 bases between the germline ends. Germline-derived CDR1 and CDR2 are SGHAT and FQNNGV. This CDR3 is built from 15 residues. CDR3 amino acids: CASSLDGRGTDTQYF. CDR3 bases: TGTGCCAGCAGCTTAGATGGCAGGGGTACAGATACGCAGTATTTT.

The chain uses TRBV6-4 and TRBJ2-5; TRBD2 agrees at 11 bases. With V trimmed by 7 bases and J by 2 bases, 3 bases remained unmatched. This CDR3 region has 14 residues. CDR1 and CDR2 (germline): MRHNA, SNTAGT. In DNA, the CDR3 is TGTGCCAGCATTGGGACTAGCGGACAAGAGACCCAGTACTTC. Protein: CASIGTSGQETQYF.

The chain is built from TRBV6-1 and TRBJ2-7, with 7 bases identical to TRBD1. CDR3 length equals 13 residues. J was trimmed by 2 bases and V by 6 bases; bases with no gene match: 4. CDR1 is MNHNS and CDR2 is SASEGT in the germline V gene. CDR3 sequence: CASRTGVPYEQYF. The CDR3 DNA reads TGTGCCAGCAGAACAGGGGTCCCCTACGAGCAGTACTTC.

The V gene is TRBV13, the J gene TRBJ2-3, with 8 nucleotides matching TRBD1. This CDR3 is built from 14 residues. V lost 2 bases to trimming and J lost 6 bases; unmatched junction nucleotides: 4. The germline CDR1 and CDR2 sequences are PRHDT and FYEKMQ (reference sequence). CDR3 in DNA: TGTGCCAGCAGCTTAAGGCAGGGGGCGGATACGCAGTATTTT. Its translation: CASSLRQGADTQYF.

The chain employs TRBV19 and TRBJ1-5, with D perhaps TRBD1 (6 bases). Looked up from germline, CDR1 is LNHDA and CDR2 is SQIVND (reference sequence). Deletions cut 11 bases from V and 0 bases from J, with 14 bases between. The CDR3 runs to 14 residues. The CDR3: CACQTGFSNQPQHF. CDR3 nucleotides: TGTGCCTGCCAAACAGGGTTTAGCAATCAGCCCCAGCATTTT. The full variable domain, its missing parts supplied by reference TRBV19 and TRBJ1-5, is DGGITQSPKYLFRKEGQNVTLSCEQNLNHDAMYWYRQDPGQGLRLIYYSQIVNDFQKGDIAEGYSVSREKKESFPLTVTSAQKNPTAFYLCACQTGFSNQPQHFGDGTRLSIL.

This chain joins TRBV7-2 and TRBJ1-2, with no clear D. Germline CDR1 reads SGHTA; CDR2 reads FQGNSA. Trimming left V 5 bases short and J 2 bases short, with 6 bases between. The CDR3 is 12 residues long. CDR3 sequence reads: CASSAGNYGYTF. DNA for the CDR3: TGTGCCAGCAGCGCGGGGAACTATGGCTACACCTTC. Based on the CDR3 plus reference TRBV7-2 and TRBJ1-2, the full variable domain is GAGVSQSPSNKVTEKGKDVELRCDPISGHTALYWYRQSLGQGLEFLIYFQGNSAPDKSGLPSDRFSAERTGGSVSTLTIQRTQQEDSAVYLCASSAGNYGYTFGSGTRLTVV.

V and J are TRBV19 and TRBJ2-2, with D perhaps TRBD2 (5 bases). Trimming stripped 3 bases from V and 6 bases from J, with 14 bases between. This CDR3 comprises 15 residues. Germline assignment: CDR1 LNHDA and CDR2 SQIVND (reference sequence). CDR3 sequence (DNA): TGTGCCAGTAGTATCGGAGCAGGAGGCGCCGGGGAGCTGTTTTTT. It codes for CASSIGAGGAGELFF.

This clone was picked up one time. V is TRBV7-2 and J is TRBJ2-7; tentative D call: TRBD1 (5 bases). CDR1 SGHTA and CDR2 FQGNSA come from the germline V gene. V lost 1 base and J 7 bases, leaving 8 bases between the germline ends. The length of the CDR3 is 12 residues. CDR3 coding DNA: TGTGCCAGCAGCTTAGAGCAGGGAGAGCAGTACTTC. Translating gives CASSLEQGEQYF.

The chain links TRBV19 to TRBJ2-1; 7 nucleotides line up with TRBD1. Per the germline V gene, CDR1 is LNHDA and CDR2 is SQIVND (reference sequence). After removal of 6 bases from V and 6 bases from J, the junction contained 8 bases not matched to a gene. CDR3 length: 14 residues. CDR3 nucleotides: TGTGCCAGTAGGGGCAGCTGGACAGGCAATGAGCAGTTCTTC. Its translation: CASRGSWTGNEQFF.

V and J are TRBV23-1 and TRBJ2-7; 8 nucleotides agree with TRBD1. TRBV23-1 is an open reading frame, and its role is uncertain. With 0 bases clipped from V and 5 bases from J, the junction kept 9 bases outside the gene matches. The CDR3 runs to 16 residues. The CDR3 sequence is CASSQSRGTGANEQYF. Written as DNA, the CDR3 is TGCGCCAGCAGTCAATCCCGGGGGACAGGAGCCAACGAGCAGTACTTC.

V and J are TRBV7-2 and TRBJ2-7; a weak D match, TRBD2 (5 bases). The CDR3 consists of 15 residues. Germline loops: CDR1 SGHTA, CDR2 FQGNSA. The V end lost 6 bases, the J end lost 7 bases, and 22 bases lay between the germline ends. The CDR3 DNA sequence: TGTGCCAGCAGTTATCTAGCTGCCGCACTACGGGAGCAGTACTTC. Translating it yields CASSYLAAALREQYF.

J is TRBJ2-5 and V is TRBV30; D is possibly TRBD2 (6 bases). Trimming left V 4 bases short and J 4 bases short, with 22 bases between. Germline V gene lookup returns CDR1 GTSNPN and CDR2 SVGIG (reference sequence). CDR3 size: 16 residues. The CDR3 is CAWIPSSGGGAETQYF. The CDR3 coding sequence is TGTGCCTGGATCCCGTCCTCCGGGGGTGGAGCAGAGACCCAGTACTTC.

The chain carries TRBV18 and TRBJ1-2, with a weak D call TRBD1 (5 bases). The germline V gene has CDR1 KGHSH and CDR2 LQKENI. This CDR3 is 14 amino acids long. The ends were cut back, 2 bases at V and 8 bases at J, with 15 bases in the middle. The CDR3 reads CASSPEIGTQGYTF. For the CDR3, the DNA is TGTGCCAGCTCACCAGAAATAGGGACGCAAGGCTACACCTTC.

The chain joins TRBV6-5 to TRBJ1-5, with D unclear. The CDR3 runs 15 residues. V was pared by 0 bases and J by 0 bases, with 6 bases between. Germline CDR1 reads MNHEY; CDR2 reads SVGAGI. The CDR3 DNA follows: TGTGCCAGCAGTTACTCAATCAATAGCAATCAGCCCCAGCATTTT. Translation gives CASSYSINSNQPQHF.

The chain recombines TRBV9 with TRBJ2-5; D is unresolved. The end of the DNA aligns better with TRBJ2-7, so the J call may be wrong. The length of the CDR3 is 14 residues. Looked up from germline, CDR1 is SGDLS and CDR2 is YYNGEE. CDR3 sequence reads: CASSVVPSSYEQYF. CDR3 in DNA: TGTGCCAGCAGCGTAGTCCCTAGCTCCTACGAGCAGTACTTC.

The genes are TRBV18 and TRBJ1-1; the match to TRBD1 covers 8 bases. V lost 5 bases to trimming and J lost 6 bases; unmatched junction nucleotides: 5. CDR1 and CDR2 from the germline V gene are KGHSH and LQKENI. This CDR3 has 13 amino acids. The CDR3 DNA is TGTGCCAGCTCATCTGGACAGGGAGCTGAAGCTTTCTTT. As protein: CASSSGQGAEAFF.

The V gene is TRBV5-3, the J gene TRBJ1-1; no firm D call. TRBV5-3 is an ORF for which the function is uncertain. This CDR3 is built from 14 residues. The germline V and J ends were trimmed by 0 bases and 6 bases, with 12 bases remaining between them. The CDR3 coding sequence is TGTGCCAGAAGCTTGGTGGAGAGGCGTGCTGAAGCTTTCTTT. It translates to CARSLVERRAEAFF.